The 18 T cell receptor beta chains given below trace back to one sample, sequenced in a study of CD4+ T cells in melanoma. Libraries were prepared by immunoSEQ multiplex PCR; TCRdb keeps only in-frame clonotypes and omits some of them. This table has over 100,000 clones, 92% appearing once. Sequencing was done on a sample of peripheral blood. Receptors originate from a human donor with melanoma.

The V call is TRBV9, the J call TRBJ2-1; the D gene is possibly TRBD2 (6 bases). Germline V gene data show CDR1 as SGDLS and CDR2 as YYNGEE. V lost 0 bases and J 4 bases, leaving 26 bases between the germline ends. This CDR3 has 20 residues. The DNA of the CDR3 is TGTGCCAGCAGCGTAGAGAGTTCTCCCTTCGGGGGAGCAACTTACAATGAGCAGTTCTTC. Translating gives CASSVESSPFGGATYNEQFF.

J is TRBJ2-7 and V is TRBV6-5; 10 nucleotides match TRBD1. Per germline, CDR1 MNHEY and CDR2 SVGAGI. V was clipped by 5 bases and J by 1 base; unmatched bases: 2. This CDR3 spans 14 amino acids. For the CDR3, the DNA is TGTGCCAGCAGTAGGGGACAGGGGTCCTACGAGCAGTACTTC. Its protein product is CASSRGQGSYEQYF.

The rearrangement joins TRBV7-3 to TRBJ1-1; the D gene is possibly TRBD1 (5 bases). The CDR3 has 15 amino acids. From germline, CDR1 is SGHTA and CDR2 FQGTGA. The V end was cut by 1 base, the J end by 3 bases, with 12 bases between. CDR3: CASSLMPGGDTEAFF. CDR3 nucleotides: TGTGCCAGCAGCTTAATGCCGGGGGGGGACACTGAAGCTTTCTTT.

Only a few counts were recorded for this clone. This chain links TRBV9 with TRBJ1-1; D is unresolved. Germline CDR1 SGDLS, CDR2 YYNGEE. This CDR3 spans 16 amino acids. V dropped 2 bases and J dropped 0 bases, with 14 bases sitting between them. CDR3 region: CASSVLPQSLNTEAFF. For the CDR3, the DNA is TGTGCCAGCAGCGTCCTGCCACAGAGTCTGAACACTGAAGCTTTCTTT.

V usage is TRBV5-1 and J usage is TRBJ2-6; D may be TRBD1 or TRBD2 (7 bases each). Trimming stripped 0 bases from V and 0 bases from J, with 10 bases between. From germline, CDR1 is SGHRS and CDR2 YFSETQ. This CDR3 has 17 amino acids. As DNA, the CDR3 is TGCGCCAGCAGCTTGGGCAGGGGGGGCTCTGGGGCCAACGTCCTGACTTTC. Amino acids: CASSLGRGGSGANVLTF.

The V and J genes are TRBV7-3 and TRBJ2-1; TRBD1 matches 7 bases. This CDR3 has 15 amino acids. Germline CDR1 and CDR2: SGHTA and FQGTGA. Trimming at V came to 4 bases and at J to 4 bases, leaving 7 bases not matched to a gene. The DNA of the CDR3 is TGTGCCAGCAGCTCCACGGGACAGATTTACAATGAGCAGTTCTTC. This codes for CASSSTGQIYNEQFF.

The chain uses TRBV28 and TRBJ2-7; perhaps TRBD1 as D (6 bases). The CDR3 covers 14 residues. CDR1 and CDR2 from the germline V gene are MDHEN and SYDVKM. Trimming stripped 5 bases from V and 3 bases from J, with 14 bases between. DNA of the CDR3: TGTGCCAGCAGTATCAGGGGTCCTCTCTACGAGCAGTACTTC. This encodes CASSIRGPLYEQYF.

This rearrangement joins TRBV19 to TRBJ2-7; TRBD1 matches at 7 bases. CDR1 is LNHDA, CDR2 SQIVND, per germline (reference sequence). This CDR3 is 13 amino acids long. V shed 4 bases and J 3 bases; nucleotides not matched to a gene: 3. CDR3 sequence reads: CASSKQGIYEQYF. DNA of the CDR3: TGTGCCAGTAGTAAACAGGGGATCTACGAGCAGTACTTC.

The chain employs TRBV5-1 and TRBJ2-2; perhaps TRBD2 as D (5 bases). The V and J ends lost 0 bases and 7 bases respectively, with 10 bases between them. CDR3 size: 14 residues. Germline CDR1 reads SGHRS; CDR2 reads YFSETQ. This CDR3 reads CASSLALRDGELFF. CDR3 coding DNA: TGCGCCAGCAGCTTGGCCTTGAGGGACGGGGAGCTGTTTTTT.

The rearrangement links TRBV7-3 to TRBJ2-2, with TRBD2 matching over 11 bases. Germline V gene lookup returns CDR1 SGHTA and CDR2 FQGTGA. This CDR3 contains 16 residues. V lost 5 bases and J lost 6; bases outside the gene matches: 8. CDR3 protein: CASSLTTSGGAGELFF. The CDR3 DNA sequence: TGTGCCAGCAGCCTCACCACTAGCGGGGGAGCCGGGGAGCTGTTTTTT.

This rearrangement joins TRBV7-2 to TRBJ2-5; 16 nucleotides align to TRBD2. CDR1 and CDR2 from the germline V gene are SGHTA and FQGNSA. This CDR3 contains 19 residues. Trimming cost V 6 bases and J 2 bases; bases outside gene matches: 12. CDR3: CASRPQPGLAGGWQETQYF. CDR3 nucleotide sequence: TGTGCCAGCAGACCTCAGCCGGGACTAGCGGGAGGGTGGCAAGAGACCCAGTACTTC. The variable domain in full, with the rest retrieved from reference TRBV7-2 and TRBJ2-5, is GAGVSQSPSNKVTEKGKDVELRCDPISGHTALYWYRQSLGQGLEFLIYFQGNSAPDKSGLPSDRFSAERTGGSVSTLTIQRTQQEDSAVYLCASRPQPGLAGGWQETQYFGPGTRLLVL.

The gene calls are TRBV9 and TRBJ2-6, with no clear D. The CDR3 is made up of 14 amino acids. Per the germline V gene, CDR1 is SGDLS and CDR2 is YYNGEE. The V and J ends lost 5 bases and 0 bases respectively, with 6 bases between them. CDR3 amino acids: CASRNPSGANVLTF. In DNA, the CDR3 is TGTGCCAGCAGGAACCCCTCTGGGGCCAACGTCCTGACTTTC.

The J gene is TRBJ2-1, the V gene TRBV5-1, with TRBD2 identical over 11 bases. V lost 0 bases to trimming and J lost 4 bases; unmatched junction nucleotides: 6. Germline loops: CDR1 SGHRS, CDR2 YFSETQ. The CDR3 extends over 17 amino acids. CDR3 region: CASSLGTSGSRYNEQFF. The CDR3 DNA follows: TGCGCCAGCAGCTTGGGAACTAGCGGGAGCAGGTACAATGAGCAGTTCTTC.

The rearrangement uses TRBV10-3 and TRBJ2-3; D possibly corresponds to TRBD2 (5 bases). In germline, CDR1 is ENHRY, CDR2 SYGVKD. The CDR3 runs to 14 residues. V lost 2 bases, J lost 4 bases, and 10 bases lay in between. The CDR3 coding sequence is TGTGCCATCAGTGAGGTAGGCGGGTCAGATACGCAGTATTTT. Protein sequence: CAISEVGGSDTQYF.

This chain joins TRBV30 and TRBJ1-2; D ambiguous. Germline V gene lookup returns CDR1 GTSNPN and CDR2 SVGIG (reference sequence). Trimming took off 0 bases at V and 4 bases at J, with 15 bases between the two ends. CDR3 size: 15 residues. In DNA, the CDR3 is TGTGCCTGGAGTGTACGACGGTTACTCTCCTATGGCTACACCTTC. This gives the protein CAWSVRRLLSYGYTF. Based on the CDR3 plus reference TRBV30 and TRBJ1-2, the full variable domain is SQTIHQWPATLVQPVGSPLSLECTVEGTSNPNLYWYRQAAGRGLQLLFYSVGIGQISSEVPQNLSASRPQDRQFILSSKKLLLSDSGFYLCAWSVRRLLSYGYTFGSGTRLTVV.

V gene TRBV4-1 combines with J gene TRBJ2-1; a weak D match, TRBD2 (6 bases). Trimming stripped 2 bases from V and 6 bases from J, with 11 bases between. Germline lookup yields CDR1 MGHRA and CDR2 YSYEKL. The CDR3 totals 14 residues. The DNA of the CDR3 is TGCGCCAGCAGCCAATCCTCCGGGAGCAATGAGCAGTTCTTC. Translating it yields CASSQSSGSNEQFF.

This chain connects TRBV6-6 to TRBJ1-5; 8 bases line up with TRBD1. The J segment lost 3 bases and the V segment lost 2 bases, leaving 6 bases of the junction unmatched. The CDR3 has 16 amino acids. In germline, CDR1 is MNHNY, CDR2 SVGAGI (reference sequence). This CDR3 reads CASSYGQGPNNQPQHF. The CDR3 DNA reads as TGTGCCAGCAGTTACGGACAGGGCCCCAACAATCAGCCCCAGCATTTT.

CDR3: CASSYMATNYGYTF. The DNA of the CDR3 is TGTGCCAGCAGTTATATGGCCACTAACTATGGCTACACCTTC. V usage is TRBV6-6 and J usage is TRBJ1-2; no firm D call. CDR1 MNHNY and CDR2 SVGAGI come from the germline V gene (reference sequence). V gave up 3 bases and J gave up 0 bases, with 8 bases separating them. The CDR3 consists of 14 residues.